Shown below are 15 T cell receptor beta chains from a single sample sequenced in a study of T cell responses to AZD1222 COVID-19 vaccine. Generated by immunoSEQ multiplex PCR, the TCRdb table keeps only in-frame clones and is missing some. Of 120,000 or so clones in the sample, over 75% are singletons; the top ten hold 4% to 5%. The starting material was peripheral blood, obtained on day 0 of AZD1222 vaccination. The receptors originated from an adult in good health.

Comments on this clone: One end of the junction does not line up with germline, which may come from a read error. This chain joins TRBV19 and TRBJ1-5, with 7 bases identical to TRBD1. CDR1 is LNHDA, CDR2 SQIVND, per germline (reference sequence). The CDR3 totals 14 residues. CDR3 sequence reads: CASIISGGNQPQHF. CDR3 DNA sequence: TGTGCCAGTATTATATCAGGGGGAAATCAGCCCCAGCATTTT. Using reference TRBV19 and TRBJ1-5 for the parts outside the CDR3, the full variable domain is DGGITQSPKYLFRKEGQNVTLSCEQNLNHDAMYWYRQDPGQGLRLIYYSQIVNDFQKGDIAEGYSVSREKKESFPLTVTSAQKNPTAFYLCASIISGGNQPQHFGDGTRLSIL.

The V gene is TRBV11-2, the J gene TRBJ2-2; possibly TRBD2 for D (5 bases). V gave up 5 bases and J gave up 4 bases, with 8 bases separating them. Germline values: CDR1 SGHAT, CDR2 FQNNGV. The CDR3 is 13 amino acids. CDR3: CASSLATTGELFF. As DNA, the CDR3 is TGTGCCAGCAGCCTAGCAACCACCGGGGAGCTGTTTTTT.

The chain carries TRBV7-9 and TRBJ2-7; TRBD1 matches 8 bases. CDR3 length equals 14 residues. V lost 3 bases, J lost 3 bases, and 4 bases stayed unmatched. The germline V gene has CDR1 SEHNR and CDR2 FQNEAQ (reference sequence). CDR3 sequence reads: CASSLTGASYEQYF. The CDR3 bases are TGTGCCAGCAGCTTGACAGGGGCAAGCTACGAGCAGTACTTC.

J is TRBJ2-2 and V is TRBV13; 10 bases are a match to TRBD2. CDR3 length equals 18 residues. Unmatched junction bases numbered 5, after V lost 1 base and J lost 0 bases. Germline-derived CDR1 and CDR2 are PRHDT and FYEKMQ (reference sequence). CDR3 nucleotide sequence: TGTGCCAGCAGCTTAGAAGGACTAGCGGATTCGAACACCGGGGAGCTGTTTTTT. The encoded protein is CASSLEGLADSNTGELFF. The whole variable domain, filled in from reference TRBV13 and TRBJ2-2, reads AAGVIQSPRHLIKEKRETATLKCYPIPRHDTVYWYQQGPGQDPQFLISFYEKMQSDKGSIPDRFSAQQFSDYHSELNMSSLELGDSALYFCASSLEGLADSNTGELFFGEGSRLTVL.

The chain uses TRBV5-8 and TRBJ2-7, with 11 bases that match TRBD2. Looked up from germline, CDR1 is SGHTS and CDR2 is YDEGEE. V lost 5 bases to trimming and J lost 3 bases; unmatched junction nucleotides: 7. This CDR3 comprises 15 residues. Written as DNA, the CDR3 is TGTGCCAGCAGTGGGGGAGGACTAGCGGGCTACGAGCAGTACTTC. It translates to CASSGGGLAGYEQYF.

The chain uses TRBV11-2 and TRBJ1-2; 8 nucleotides agree with TRBD1. The V gene's germline CDR1 is SGHAT and CDR2 FQNNGV. The CDR3 covers 16 residues. Germline trimming cut 5 bases from V and 2 bases from J; bases unmatched to any gene: 10. This CDR3 is CASSPLRTGTNYGYTF. The DNA of the CDR3 is TGTGCCAGCAGCCCCTTACGGACAGGGACGAACTATGGCTACACCTTC.

Concerning this clone itself: The identical CDR3 is also encoded by other nucleotide sequences in the sample. The genes are TRBV11-1 and TRBJ1-6; weak D call: TRBD1 (5 bases). Germline loops: CDR1 SGHAT, CDR2 FQDESV (reference sequence). Trimming removed 6 bases from V and 5 bases from J, with 11 bases in between. This CDR3 is built from 14 residues. The chain's CDR3 is CASSSRGNNSPLHF. Written as DNA, the CDR3 is TGTGCCAGCAGTTCCCGGGGGAATAATTCACCCCTCCACTTT.

The V gene is TRBV28, the J gene TRBJ2-6, with unresolved D. Germline loops: CDR1 MDHEN, CDR2 SYDVKM. Trimming pared 5 bases from V and 0 bases from J, leaving 8 bases between. This CDR3 spans 15 amino acids. CDR3 coding DNA: TGTGCCAGCAGTCCAAGACTCTCTGGGGCCAACGTCCTGACTTTC. It is translated as CASSPRLSGANVLTF.

As DNA, the CDR3 is TGCGCCAGCAGCCGGGACAGGGAAATCTACGAGCAGTACTTC. The encoded protein is CASSRDREIYEQYF. The rearrangement uses TRBV10-2 and TRBJ2-7, with 9 bases aligning to TRBD1. Trimming removed 6 bases from V and 3 bases from J; junction bases left unmatched: 6. CDR3 length equals 14 residues. Looked up from germline, CDR1 is WSHSY and CDR2 is SAAADI.

This clone appeared many times. The rearrangement uses TRBV27 and TRBJ1-2, with D unclear. V lost 2 bases and J lost 5, with 12 bases in between. Germline V gene lookup returns CDR1 MNHEY and CDR2 SMNVEV (reference sequence). The length of the CDR3 is 14 residues. The CDR3 region is CASSLAWTGYGYTF. The CDR3 bases are TGTGCCAGCAGTTTAGCATGGACGGGGTATGGCTACACCTTC.

The chain couples TRBV28 to TRBJ1-1; 7 bases are a match to TRBD1. The CDR3 spans 14 residues. Germline V gives CDR1 MDHEN, CDR2 SYDVKM. J lost 1 base, V lost 4 bases, and 3 bases had no gene match. CDR3 protein: CASSSTGENTEAFF. The CDR3, as DNA: TGTGCCAGCAGTTCAACAGGGGAGAACACTGAAGCTTTCTTT. The whole variable domain, filled in from reference TRBV28 and TRBJ1-1, reads DVKVTQSSRYLVKRTGEKVFLECVQDMDHENMFWYRQDPGLGLRLIYFSYDVKMKEKGDIPEGYSVSREKKERFSLILESASTNQTSMYLCASSSTGENTEAFFGQGTRLTVV.

This clone was observed once. V usage is TRBV3-1 (or the pseudogene TRBV3-2) and J usage is TRBJ2-7, with 7 bases identical to TRBD1. The CDR3 spans 17 residues. Germline V gives CDR1 LGHDT, CDR2 YNNKEL (reference sequence). J lost 7 bases, V lost 0 bases, and 15 bases had no gene match. CDR3 sequence (DNA): TGTGCCAGCAGCCAAGATCCCCACGGGACAGAGGTGGAGGAGCAGTACTTC. Its translation: CASSQDPHGTEVEEQYF.

In DNA form, the CDR3 reads TGTGCCAGCAGGAGGGACAGCGCTTATAATTCACCCCTCCACTTT. Translation gives CASRRDSAYNSPLHF. V usage is TRBV28 and J usage is TRBJ1-6, with 7 bases matching TRBD1. The CDR3 is 15 amino acids. V trimming: 6 bases; J trimming: 4 bases; junction bases outside the gene matches: 6. The germline V gene has CDR1 MDHEN and CDR2 SYDVKM.

V and J are TRBV19 and TRBJ1-2; D is unclear. Trimming removed 7 bases from V and 3 bases from J, with 15 bases in between. The germline gives CDR1 LNHDA, CDR2 SQIVND (reference sequence). This CDR3 spans 14 amino acids. The CDR3 DNA is TGTGCCAGTATTCGGATGGGTTCTGACTATGGCTACACCTTC. Protein sequence: CASIRMGSDYGYTF.

The genes are TRBV5-8 and TRBJ1-2, with TRBD1 matching 10 bases. Germline-derived CDR1 and CDR2 are SGHTS and YDEGEE. This CDR3 has 16 residues. V dropped 2 bases and J dropped 4; count of bases not matched to a gene: 8. In DNA, the CDR3 is TGTGCCAGCAGCTTAAGACAGGGGGCGCAGGGCTATGGCTACACCTTC. Encoded protein: CASSLRQGAQGYGYTF.